The clone carrying this TCR beta chain came up many times. The sample belongs to a study of identical twins. TCRdb used MiXCR to reprocess the 5' RACE reads, holding one entry per CDR3 protein. Among 140,000 to 150,000 distinct CDR3 sequences listed, approximately 3.5% were seen once. Trimming cost V 3 bases and J 3 bases; bases outside gene matches: 11. The CDR3 covers 17 residues. Germline V gene lookup returns CDR1 LGHNA and CDR2 YNFKEQ. The chain recombines TRBV4-2 with TRBJ2-3; 8 bases agree with TRBD2. The source is a man between 18 and 35 years old in good health. The specimen sequenced was memory T cells sorted from blood. As DNA, the CDR3 is TGTGCCAGCAGCCAGAATTTAGCGGGAAAAGGGACAGATACGCAGTATTTT. As protein: CASSQNLAGKGTDTQYF.